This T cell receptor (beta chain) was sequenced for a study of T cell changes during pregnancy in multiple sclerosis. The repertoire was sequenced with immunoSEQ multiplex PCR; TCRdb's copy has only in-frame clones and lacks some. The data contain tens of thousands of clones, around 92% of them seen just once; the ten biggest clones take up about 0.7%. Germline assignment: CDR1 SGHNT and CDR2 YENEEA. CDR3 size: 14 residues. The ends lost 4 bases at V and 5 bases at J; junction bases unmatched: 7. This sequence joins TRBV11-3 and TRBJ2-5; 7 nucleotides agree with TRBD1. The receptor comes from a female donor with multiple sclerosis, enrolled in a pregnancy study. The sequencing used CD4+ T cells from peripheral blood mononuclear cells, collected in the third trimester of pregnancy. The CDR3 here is CASSSRTGGETQYF. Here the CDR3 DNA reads TGTGCCAGCAGCTCTCGGACAGGCGGGGAGACCCAGTACTTC.